The 24 T cell receptor beta chains listed next were all sequenced from one sample in a study of neoadjuvant anti-PD-1 for oral cavity cancer. The table came from immunoSEQ multiplex PCR; TCRdb's copy has only in-frame clones and leaves some out. The sample contains tens of thousands of clones, 26% of which appear only once. Time point defined: after neoadjuvant nivolumab, at surgical resection. This material consisted of tumor tissue, taken after nivolumab (anti-PD-1) treatment. These receptors all stem from a person aged 35-79 years with oral cavity squamous cell carcinoma.

The genes are TRBV9 and TRBJ2-3; no clear D gene. The germline V gene has CDR1 SGDLS and CDR2 YYNGEE. The CDR3 runs to 12 residues. Trimming cost V 0 bases and J 4 bases, with 3 bases left between them. CDR3 DNA sequence: TGTGCCAGCAGCGTAGAATCAGATACGCAGTATTTT. Its protein product is CASSVESDTQYF.

A few counts support this clone. V is TRBV11-3 and J is TRBJ2-7; D is perhaps TRBD1 or TRBD2 (6 bases each). This CDR3 is built from 14 residues. Germline-derived CDR1 and CDR2 are SGHNT and YENEEA. Trimming left V 5 bases short and J 5 bases short, with 16 bases between. For the CDR3, the DNA is TGTGCCAGCAGCCCCCATAGGGGGGTAAACGAGCAGTACTTC. Amino acid sequence: CASSPHRGVNEQYF.

This clone has a handful of counts. The genes are TRBV14 and TRBJ2-3; a weak D match, TRBD2 (5 bases). The CDR3 runs 13 residues. The V and J ends lost 0 bases and 6 bases respectively, with 7 bases between them. CDR1 SGHDN and CDR2 FVKESK come from the germline V gene. The DNA for the CDR3 is TGTGCCAGCAGCCAAGATCGGAGGGATACGCAGTATTTT. This codes for CASSQDRRDTQYF.

In this sample, this clone turned up a few times. The gene calls are TRBV6-5 and TRBJ2-5; 13 bases map to TRBD2. The J segment lost 7 bases and the V segment lost 5 bases, leaving 4 bases of the junction unmatched. Germline assignment: CDR1 MNHEY and CDR2 SVGAGI. The CDR3 spans 14 residues. The DNA of the CDR3 is TGTGCCAGCAGTGGGACTAGCGGGATGGTGACCCAGTACTTC. Translated: CASSGTSGMVTQYF.

This chain connects TRBV29-1 to TRBJ2-7; D is perhaps TRBD1 (9 bases). Trimming cost V 5 bases and J 6 bases, with 20 bases left between them. The CDR3 consists of 14 residues. Germline CDR1 and CDR2: SQVTM and ANQGSEA. The CDR3 protein is CSVMGGGTGFEQYF. In DNA, the CDR3 is TGCAGCGTTATGGGCGGGGGGACAGGGTTCGAGCAGTACTTC.

V and J are TRBV11-2 and TRBJ1-1, with a tentative D call TRBD1 (6 bases). This CDR3 contains 12 residues. V lost 2 bases to trimming and J lost 10 bases, with 11 bases between them. CDR1 is SGHAT and CDR2 is FQNNGV in the germline V gene. The CDR3, as DNA: TGTGCCAGCAGCTTATTGCGGGGGCGAGCTTTCTTT. Translated: CASSLLRGRAFF. Variable domain in full (rest from reference TRBV11-2 and TRBJ1-1): EAGVAQSPRYKIIEKRQSVAFWCNPISGHATLYWYQQILGQGPKLLIQFQNNGVVDDSQLPKDRFSAERLKGVDSTLKIQPAKLEDSAVYLCASSLLRGRAFFGQGTRLTVV.

There are a few counts of this clone. This sequence joins TRBV19 and TRBJ2-3; no reliable D call. The CDR3 contains 13 residues. Germline V CDR1 and CDR2: LNHDA, SQIVND (reference sequence). V was pared by 5 bases and J by 4 bases, with 10 bases between. Here the CDR3 reads CASSDLKADTQYF. CDR3 DNA: TGTGCCAGTAGTGACTTGAAGGCAGATACGCAGTATTTT.

A few counts support this clone. This sequence joins TRBV18 and TRBJ1-1; D gene unclear. Germline V gene data show CDR1 as KGHSH and CDR2 as LQKENI. V shed 1 base and J shed 8 bases, with 8 bases lying between them. This CDR3 region has 12 residues. The CDR3: CASSPLTAEAFF. In DNA form, the CDR3 reads TGTGCCAGCTCACCACTTACAGCCGAAGCTTTCTTT.

CDR3 in amino acids: CASSGSRWGNQPQHF. CDR3 in DNA: TGTGCCAGCAGTGGTAGCCGATGGGGCAATCAGCCCCAGCATTTT. The rearrangement links TRBV6-1 to TRBJ1-5; D ambiguous. In germline, CDR1 is MNHNS, CDR2 SASEGT. The CDR3 has 15 amino acids. V dropped 4 bases and J dropped 2 bases, with 12 bases sitting between them.

This clone was seen a handful of times. This sequence joins TRBV10-2 and TRBJ2-5, with D possibly matching TRBD2 (5 bases). The CDR3 has 12 residues. The V gene lost 8 bases and the J gene lost 4 bases, with 11 bases spanning the gap. Germline assignment: CDR1 WSHSY and CDR2 SAAADI. The CDR3 loop reads CASGGRRETQYF. Written as DNA, the CDR3 is TGCGCCAGCGGAGGACGGAGAGAGACCCAGTACTTC.

This chain uses TRBV19 with TRBJ2-2; tentative D call: TRBD1 (5 bases). This CDR3 region has 14 residues. Germline V gene data show CDR1 as LNHDA and CDR2 as SQIVND (reference sequence). V lost 5 bases to trimming and J lost 3 bases, with 10 bases between them. The DNA of the CDR3 is TGTGCCAGTAGTCGGACAATGGACACCGGGGAGCTGTTTTTT. Encoded protein: CASSRTMDTGELFF.

This clone was observed a handful of times. The chain has TRBV5-1 and TRBJ1-5; D not certain. V lost 1 base, J lost 1 base, and 3 bases lay in between. CDR1 SGHRS and CDR2 YFSETQ come from the germline V gene. The CDR3 is 13 amino acids. CDR3: CASSLTSNQPQHF. CDR3 DNA sequence: TGCGCCAGCAGCTTGACAAGCAATCAGCCCCAGCATTTT. The full variable domain, completed using reference TRBV5-1 and TRBJ1-5, is KAGVTQTPRYLIKTRGQQVTLSCSPISGHRSVSWYQQTPGQGLQFLFEYFSETQRNKGNFPGRFSGRQFSNSRSEMNVSTLELGDSALYLCASSLTSNQPQHFGDGTRLSIL.

The genes are TRBV15 and TRBJ2-5, with TRBD2 as a possible D gene (5 bases). Germline CDR1 LNHNV, CDR2 YYDKDF (reference sequence). V was clipped by 5 bases and J by 2 bases, with 12 bases between them. The CDR3 is 14 amino acids. The CDR3 region is CATSEPGLQETQYF. The CDR3 nucleotides are TGTGCCACCAGCGAACCTGGACTTCAAGAGACCCAGTACTTC. Full variable domain (remainder filled in from reference TRBV15 and TRBJ2-5): DAMVIQNPRYQVTQFGKPVTLSCSQTLNHNVMYWYQQKSSQAPKLLFHYYDKDFNNEADTPDNFQSRRPNTSFCFLDIRSPGLGDTAMYLCATSEPGLQETQYFGPGTRLLVL.

This clone has a handful of counts. The chain recombines TRBV19 with TRBJ2-7, with 7 bases that match TRBD2. After removal of 5 bases from V and 0 bases from J, the junction contained 7 bases not matched to a gene. The CDR3 consists of 15 residues. The V gene's germline CDR1 is LNHDA and CDR2 SQIVND (reference sequence). The DNA of the CDR3 is TGTGCCAGTAGTCTAACCGGGGGGAACTCCTACGAGCAGTACTTC. This codes for CASSLTGGNSYEQYF.

The V gene is TRBV19, the J gene TRBJ2-2, with D uncertain. V lost 7 bases and J lost 3, with 15 bases in between. The CDR3 length is 15 residues. The germline CDR1 and CDR2 sequences are LNHDA and SQIVND (reference sequence). The DNA for the CDR3 is TGTGCCAGTAACCCTATCCCCGCTTACACCGGGGAGCTGTTTTTT. Translating gives CASNPIPAYTGELFF.

In its sample, this clone was seen a few times. V gene TRBV20-1 combines with J gene TRBJ1-2, with a tentative D call TRBD1 (6 bases). The CDR3 is made up of 11 amino acids. V was shortened by 4 bases and J by 8 bases, with 11 bases between the two germline ends. Germline V gives CDR1 DFQATT, CDR2 SNEGSKA (reference sequence). The CDR3 reads CSAIGGGGYTF. In DNA form, the CDR3 reads TGCAGTGCTATCGGGGGGGGCGGCTACACCTTC.

This clone was observed a handful of times. The chain is built from TRBV5-1 and TRBJ1-5; D may be TRBD1 (6 bases). V gave up 5 bases and J gave up 5 bases, with 11 bases separating them. The CDR3 has 13 amino acids. The germline CDR1 and CDR2 sequences are SGHRS and YFSETQ. In nucleotides, the CDR3 is TGCGCCAGCAGGATTGACAGGTATCAGCCCCAGCATTTT. Protein sequence: CASRIDRYQPQHF.

This clone has only a few counts. CDR3 loop: CASSLAASRGTQYF. CDR3 bases: TGTGCCAGCAGCTTAGCAGCTAGCCGAGGGACCCAGTACTTC. J is TRBJ2-5 and V is TRBV7-2, with D possibly TRBD2 on 5 matching bases. V was shortened by 0 bases and J by 7 bases, with 12 bases between the two germline ends. Germline CDR1 SGHTA, CDR2 FQGNSA. The CDR3 runs to 14 residues.

This chain uses TRBV7-9 with TRBJ1-2; D ambiguous. In germline, CDR1 is SEHNR, CDR2 FQNEAQ (reference sequence). The germline V and J ends were trimmed by 5 bases and 4 bases, with 5 bases remaining between them. The CDR3 covers 11 residues. The CDR3 spells CASSQSYGYTF. The CDR3 coding sequence is TGTGCCAGCAGCCAGTCCTATGGCTACACCTTC.

The chain is built from TRBV9 and TRBJ2-7; D gene uncertain. V lost 5 bases and J 3 bases, leaving 12 bases between the germline ends. The germline CDR1 and CDR2 sequences are SGDLS and YYNGEE. The CDR3 spans 13 residues. The CDR3 DNA reads TGTGCCAGCAGGTGGGGTCTACTCTACGAGCAGTACTTC. Amino acids: CASRWGLLYEQYF.

The V call is TRBV11-2, the J call TRBJ2-5; the match to TRBD1 covers 7 bases. The germline CDR1 and CDR2 sequences are SGHAT and FQNNGV. The CDR3 length is 12 residues. Unmatched junction bases numbered 1, after V lost 5 bases and J lost 4 bases. The CDR3 is CASSRQGETQYF. The CDR3 region has the DNA TGTGCCAGCAGCCGACAGGGAGAGACCCAGTACTTC.

The sample holds a few counts of this clone. The J gene is TRBJ2-7, the V gene TRBV5-6; 12 positions match TRBD2. The CDR3 loop spans 15 amino acids. Germline lookup yields CDR1 SGHDT and CDR2 YYEEEE. J lost 2 bases, V lost 4 bases, and 4 bases had no gene match. The CDR3 reads CASSLGLAGTYEQYF. CDR3 bases: TGTGCCAGCAGCCTAGGACTAGCGGGGACCTACGAGCAGTACTTC.

There are a few counts of this clone. The chain recombines TRBV12-5 with TRBJ1-3; the D is unclear. The CDR3 contains 16 residues. The ends were cut back, 0 bases at V and 0 bases at J, with 9 bases in the middle. Per the germline V gene, CDR1 is LGHNT and CDR2 is FRNRAP. The CDR3 bases are TGTGCTAGTGGTTTGGTACCCGGCAGCTCTGGAAACACCATATATTTT. Translated, it gives CASGLVPGSSGNTIYF.

The table lists this clone with a few counts. V and J are TRBV7-6 and TRBJ1-2; tentative D call: TRBD1 (5 bases). The CDR3 extends over 15 amino acids. Looked up from germline, CDR1 is SGHVS and CDR2 is FNYEAQ. V lost 5 bases and J lost 3, with 16 bases in between. Here the CDR3 reads CASSPTGGSDYGYTF. In DNA, the CDR3 is TGTGCCAGCAGCCCGACTGGGGGGTCCGACTATGGCTACACCTTC.